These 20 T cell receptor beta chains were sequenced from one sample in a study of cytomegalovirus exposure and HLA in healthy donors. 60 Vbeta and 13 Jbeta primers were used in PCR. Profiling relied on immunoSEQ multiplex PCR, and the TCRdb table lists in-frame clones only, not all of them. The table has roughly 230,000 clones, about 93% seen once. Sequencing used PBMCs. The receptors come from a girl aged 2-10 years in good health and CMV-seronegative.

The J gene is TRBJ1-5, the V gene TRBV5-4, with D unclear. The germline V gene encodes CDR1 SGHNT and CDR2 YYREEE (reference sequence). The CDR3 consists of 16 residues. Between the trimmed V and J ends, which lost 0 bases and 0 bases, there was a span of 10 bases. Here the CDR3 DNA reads TGTGCCAGCAGCTTGGCCGGTCGGGATAGCAATCAGCCCCAGCATTTT. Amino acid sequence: CASSLAGRDSNQPQHF.

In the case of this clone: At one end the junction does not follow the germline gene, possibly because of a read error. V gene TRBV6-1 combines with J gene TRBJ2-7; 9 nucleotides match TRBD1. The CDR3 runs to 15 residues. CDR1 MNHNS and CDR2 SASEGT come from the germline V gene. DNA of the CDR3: TGTGCCAGCAGTGACCCGGGACAGGGCTCCCACGAGCAGTACTTC. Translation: CASSDPGQGSHEQYF.

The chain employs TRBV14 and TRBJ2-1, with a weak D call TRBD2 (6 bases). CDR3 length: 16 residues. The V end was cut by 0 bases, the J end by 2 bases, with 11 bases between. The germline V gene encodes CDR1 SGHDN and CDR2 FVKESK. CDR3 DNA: TGTGCCAGCAGCCAAGACGCGGGAACCACCTACAATGAGCAGTTCTTC. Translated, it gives CASSQDAGTTYNEQFF.

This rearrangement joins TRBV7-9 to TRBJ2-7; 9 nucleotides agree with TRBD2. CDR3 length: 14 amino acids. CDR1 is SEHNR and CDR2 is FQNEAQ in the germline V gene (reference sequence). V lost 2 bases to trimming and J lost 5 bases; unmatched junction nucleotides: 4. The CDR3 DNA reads TGTGCCAGCAGCTTAAGCCTAGCGGGACACGAGCAGTACTTC. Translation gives CASSLSLAGHEQYF.

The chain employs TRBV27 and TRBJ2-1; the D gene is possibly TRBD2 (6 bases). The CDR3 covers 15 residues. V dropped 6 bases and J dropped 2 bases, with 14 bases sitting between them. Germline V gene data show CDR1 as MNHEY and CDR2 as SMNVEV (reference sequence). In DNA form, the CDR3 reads TGTGCCAGCAGCTGGGATCTAGCGCCCTACAATGAGCAGTTCTTC. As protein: CASSWDLAPYNEQFF.

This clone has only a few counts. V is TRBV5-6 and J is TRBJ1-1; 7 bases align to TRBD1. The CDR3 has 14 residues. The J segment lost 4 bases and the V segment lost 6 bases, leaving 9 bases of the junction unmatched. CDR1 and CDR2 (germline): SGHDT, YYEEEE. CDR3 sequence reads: CASTTTGEATEAFF. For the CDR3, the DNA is TGTGCCAGCACCACAACAGGGGAGGCCACTGAAGCTTTCTTT.

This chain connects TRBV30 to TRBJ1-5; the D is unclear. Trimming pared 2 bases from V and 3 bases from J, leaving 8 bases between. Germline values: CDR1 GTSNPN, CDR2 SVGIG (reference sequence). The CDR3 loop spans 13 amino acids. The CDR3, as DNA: TGTGCCTGGAGTCGGGAGAACAATCAGCCCCAGCATTTT. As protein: CAWSRENNQPQHF.

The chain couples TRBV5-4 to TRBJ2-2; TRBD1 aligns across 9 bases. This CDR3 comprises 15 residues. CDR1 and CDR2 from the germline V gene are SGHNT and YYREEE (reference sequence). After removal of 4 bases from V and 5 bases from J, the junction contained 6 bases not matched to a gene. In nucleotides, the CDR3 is TGTGCCAGCAGCCCCGGACAGGGGTGGACCGGGGAGCTGTTTTTT. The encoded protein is CASSPGQGWTGELFF.

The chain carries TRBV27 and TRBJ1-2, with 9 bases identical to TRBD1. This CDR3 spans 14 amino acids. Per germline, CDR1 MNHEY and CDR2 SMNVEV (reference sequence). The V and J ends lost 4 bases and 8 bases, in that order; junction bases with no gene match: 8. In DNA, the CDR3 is TGTGCCAGCAGTTATAGAACAGGGGGCTGGGGCTACACCTTC. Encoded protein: CASSYRTGGWGYTF.

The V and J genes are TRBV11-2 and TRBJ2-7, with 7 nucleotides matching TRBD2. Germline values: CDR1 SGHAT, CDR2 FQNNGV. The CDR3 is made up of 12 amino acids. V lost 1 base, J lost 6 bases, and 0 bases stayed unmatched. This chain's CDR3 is CASSLGGGEQYF. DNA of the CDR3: TGTGCCAGCAGCTTAGGGGGGGGCGAGCAGTACTTC.

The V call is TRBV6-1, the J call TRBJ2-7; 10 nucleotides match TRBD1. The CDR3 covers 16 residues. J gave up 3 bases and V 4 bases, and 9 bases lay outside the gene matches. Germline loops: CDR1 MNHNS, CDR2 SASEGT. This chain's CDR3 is CASSVLQGQGNYEQYF. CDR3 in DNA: TGTGCCAGCAGTGTATTACAGGGACAGGGGAACTACGAGCAGTACTTC.

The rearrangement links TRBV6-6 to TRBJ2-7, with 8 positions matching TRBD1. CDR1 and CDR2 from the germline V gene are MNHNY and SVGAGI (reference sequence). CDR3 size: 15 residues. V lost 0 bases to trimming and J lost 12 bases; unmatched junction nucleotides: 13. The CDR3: CASSYSKGQEGGPYF. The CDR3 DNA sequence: TGTGCCAGCAGTTACTCGAAGGGACAGGAAGGGGGCCCGTACTTC.

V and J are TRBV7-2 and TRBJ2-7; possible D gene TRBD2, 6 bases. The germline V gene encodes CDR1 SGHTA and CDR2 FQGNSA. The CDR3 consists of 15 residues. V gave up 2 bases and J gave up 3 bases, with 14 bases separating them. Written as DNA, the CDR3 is TGTGCCAGCAGCTTATGGGCTAGCGCGGACTACGAGCAGTACTTC. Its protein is CASSLWASADYEQYF.

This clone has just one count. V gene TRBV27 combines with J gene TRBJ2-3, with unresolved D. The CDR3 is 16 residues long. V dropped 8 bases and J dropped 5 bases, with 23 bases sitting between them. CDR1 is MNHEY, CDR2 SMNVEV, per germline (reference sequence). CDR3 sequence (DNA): TGTGCCAGCGCAGCCCTCGCGACTCCCCACCGAGATACGCAGTATTTT. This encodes CASAALATPHRDTQYF.

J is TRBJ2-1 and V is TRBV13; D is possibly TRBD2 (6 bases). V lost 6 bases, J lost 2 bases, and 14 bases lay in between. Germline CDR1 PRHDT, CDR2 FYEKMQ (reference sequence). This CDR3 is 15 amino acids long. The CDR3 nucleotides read TGTGCCAGCAGTCCAAGCGGGTTCACCTACAATGAGCAGTTCTTC. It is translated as CASSPSGFTYNEQFF.

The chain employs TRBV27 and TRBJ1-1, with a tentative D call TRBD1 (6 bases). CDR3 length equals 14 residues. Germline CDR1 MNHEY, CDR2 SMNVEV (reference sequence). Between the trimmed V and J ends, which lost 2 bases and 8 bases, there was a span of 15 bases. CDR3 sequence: CASSLLGARGEAFF. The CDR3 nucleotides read TGTGCCAGCAGTTTACTGGGGGCCAGGGGAGAAGCTTTCTTT.

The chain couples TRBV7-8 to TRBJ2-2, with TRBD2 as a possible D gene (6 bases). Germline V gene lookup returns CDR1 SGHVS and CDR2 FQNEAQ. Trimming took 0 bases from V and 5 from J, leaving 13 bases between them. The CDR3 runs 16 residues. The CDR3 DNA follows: TGTGCCAGCAGCTTAGCGGAGGGCTTTAGGACCGGGGAGCTGTTTTTT. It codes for CASSLAEGFRTGELFF.

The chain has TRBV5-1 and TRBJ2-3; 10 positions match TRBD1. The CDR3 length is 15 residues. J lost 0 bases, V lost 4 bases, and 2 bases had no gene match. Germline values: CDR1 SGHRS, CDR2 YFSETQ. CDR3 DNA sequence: TGCGCCAGCAGCGGACAGGGGGATAGCACAGATACGCAGTATTTT. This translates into CASSGQGDSTDTQYF.

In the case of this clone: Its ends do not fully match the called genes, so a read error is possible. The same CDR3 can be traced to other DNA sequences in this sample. The CDR3 reads CASSLAGGLEQYF. CDR3 nucleotides: TGTGCCAGCAGCTTGGCCGGGGGGCTCGAGCAGTACTTC. The chain joins TRBV5-1 to TRBJ2-7; maybe TRBD2 (7 bases). The CDR3 is made up of 13 amino acids. Per germline, CDR1 SGHRS and CDR2 YFSETQ.

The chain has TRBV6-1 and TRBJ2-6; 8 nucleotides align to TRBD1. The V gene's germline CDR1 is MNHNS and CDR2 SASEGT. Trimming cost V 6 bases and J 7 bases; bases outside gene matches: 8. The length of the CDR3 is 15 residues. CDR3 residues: CASSATGDVANVLTF. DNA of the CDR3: TGTGCCAGCAGCGCGACAGGGGACGTAGCCAACGTCCTGACTTTC.